The 27 T cell receptor beta chains listed next were all sequenced from one sample in a study of early T cells in non-severe SARS-CoV-2 infection. TCRdb processed the 5' RACE reads anew with MiXCR; each CDR3 protein has one entry. The repertoire holds tens of thousands of distinct CDR3 sequences, with 9% to 15% as singletons. The sample comprised whole blood. These receptor sequences come from an adult who was a healthcare worker with PCR-confirmed SARS-CoV-2 infection or an uninfected control (not recorded which).

The V and J genes are TRBV19 and TRBJ2-3; tentative D call: TRBD2 (6 bases). Per germline, CDR1 LNHDA and CDR2 SQIVND (reference sequence). The germline V and J ends were trimmed by 8 bases and 0 bases, with 15 bases remaining between them. CDR3 length equals 15 residues. CDR3 protein: CASSGRGPSTDTQYF. For the CDR3, the DNA is TGTGCCAGTTCTGGGCGGGGCCCAAGCACAGATACGCAGTATTTT.

This clonotype was seen ten or more times. The chain carries TRBV29-1 and TRBJ2-1; 10 positions match TRBD1. The length of the CDR3 is 13 residues. Germline trimming cut 6 bases from V and 7 bases from J; bases unmatched to any gene: 6. The germline V gene encodes CDR1 SQVTM and CDR2 ANQGSEA. The CDR3 DNA follows: TGCAGCGTAACGGACAGGGGGAAAAATGAGCAGTTCTTC. This encodes CSVTDRGKNEQFF.

There are many counts of this clonotype. For the CDR3, the DNA is TGTGCCAGCAGCGAAGTGGCCTATAGGGAGCAGTTCTTC. Encoded protein: CASSEVAYREQFF. The V gene is TRBV7-2, the J gene TRBJ2-1; D is ambiguous. There are 13 residues in the CDR3. Germline V gene sequence: CDR1 SGHTA, CDR2 FQGNSA. V dropped 5 bases and J dropped 10 bases, with 15 bases sitting between them.

This clonotype qualifies as medium-sized. The V call is TRBV7-8, the J call TRBJ2-3; 13 bases are shared with TRBD2. There are 17 residues in the CDR3. Per the germline V gene, CDR1 is SGHVS and CDR2 is FQNEAQ. The J segment lost 6 bases and the V segment lost 1 base, leaving 7 bases of the junction unmatched. The CDR3 is CASSLVLAGGLSDTQYF. CDR3 coding DNA: TGTGCCAGCAGCTTAGTACTAGCGGGGGGGCTCAGTGATACGCAGTATTTT.

This clonotype was seen ten or more times. The chain couples TRBV6-5 to TRBJ2-3; unclear D gene. Looked up from germline, CDR1 is MNHEY and CDR2 is SVGAGI. The CDR3 length is 15 residues. Trimming shortened V by 0 bases and J by 1 base, and 8 bases separated the two germline ends. CDR3 residues: CASSYSIGRTDTQYF. Here the CDR3 DNA reads TGTGCCAGCAGTTACTCGATAGGCCGCACAGATACGCAGTATTTT.

The genes are TRBV19 and TRBJ2-7; a possible D gene is TRBD2 (6 bases). This CDR3 spans 13 amino acids. V lost 1 base, J lost 7 bases, and 11 bases lay in between. The germline V gene encodes CDR1 LNHDA and CDR2 SQIVND (reference sequence). The DNA of the CDR3 is TGTGCCAGTAGTATAGGTACCGGAGGGGAGCAGTACTTC. Protein product: CASSIGTGGEQYF.

This clonotype was observed many times. The CDR3 is CASSLGIRAFYNEQFF. CDR3 nucleotide sequence: TGTGCCAGCAGCTTAGGTATCCGGGCTTTCTACAATGAGCAGTTCTTC. The genes are TRBV7-8 and TRBJ2-1; no definite D call. The ends were cut back, 1 base at V and 3 bases at J, with 13 bases in the middle. This CDR3 is 16 amino acids long. The germline gives CDR1 SGHVS, CDR2 FQNEAQ. Full variable domain (remainder filled in from reference TRBV7-8 and TRBJ2-1): GAGVSQSPRYKVAKRGQDVALRCDPISGHVSLFWYQQALGQGPEFLTYFQNEAQLDKSGLPSDRFFAERPEGSVSTLKIQRTQQEDSAVYLCASSLGIRAFYNEQFFGPGTRLTVL.

The chain joins TRBV19 to TRBJ1-5; D ambiguous. CDR1 and CDR2 (germline): LNHDA, SQIVND (reference sequence). The V end lost 2 bases, the J end lost 4 bases, and 9 bases lay between the germline ends. The CDR3 length is 14 residues. CDR3 in amino acids: CASSILVRNQPQHF. CDR3 nucleotide sequence: TGTGCCAGTAGTATACTTGTCCGTAATCAGCCCCAGCATTTT.

Many counts were recorded for this clonotype. The V call is TRBV20-1, the J call TRBJ2-2; a possible D gene is TRBD2 (5 bases). Germline V gene lookup returns CDR1 DFQATT and CDR2 SNEGSKA (reference sequence). This CDR3 is built from 15 residues. The V and J ends lost 6 bases and 1 base respectively, with 15 bases between them. The CDR3 region is CSALSGKGNTGELFF. CDR3 nucleotides: TGCAGTGCCCTTTCGGGGAAGGGGAACACCGGGGAGCTGTTTTTT.

This chain connects TRBV5-1 to TRBJ1-6; D gene ambiguous. Germline CDR1 reads SGHRS; CDR2 reads YFSETQ. CDR3 length: 13 amino acids. V was trimmed by 2 bases and J by 10 bases, leaving 10 bases between them. The CDR3 region has the DNA TGCGCCAGCAGCTTATGGGCTGGGTCACCCCTCCACTTT. Protein product: CASSLWAGSPLHF.

The rearrangement uses TRBV7-2 and TRBJ1-1, with TRBD1 matching over 7 bases. The ends lost 3 bases at V and 6 bases at J; junction bases unmatched: 4. CDR1 SGHTA and CDR2 FQGNSA come from the germline V gene. The CDR3 covers 13 residues. CDR3 sequence reads: CASSFRGMAEAFF. Written as DNA, the CDR3 is TGTGCCAGCAGCTTCAGGGGGATGGCTGAAGCTTTCTTT.

V is TRBV6-5 and J is TRBJ2-7, with TRBD2 matching over 7 bases. The CDR3 contains 14 residues. With V trimmed by 5 bases and J by 4 bases, 8 bases remained unmatched. Looked up from germline, CDR1 is MNHEY and CDR2 is SVGAGI. The CDR3 loop is CASSRPGGRYEQYF. The DNA for the CDR3 is TGTGCCAGCAGTCGACCGGGAGGTCGATACGAGCAGTACTTC.

The V gene is TRBV13, the J gene TRBJ1-4; weak D call: TRBD1 (5 bases). Trimming pared 5 bases from V and 3 bases from J, leaving 16 bases between. The germline V gene has CDR1 PRHDT and CDR2 FYEKMQ (reference sequence). This CDR3 contains 16 residues. The CDR3 nucleotides are TGTGCCAGCAGCGCGAGGGGACGGGGCGCTAATGAAAAACTGTTTTTT. Translating it yields CASSARGRGANEKLFF.

V gene TRBV28 combines with J gene TRBJ1-2; 7 bases agree with TRBD1. V was clipped by 6 bases and J by 4 bases; unmatched bases: 5. The germline V gene encodes CDR1 MDHEN and CDR2 SYDVKM. The CDR3 consists of 13 residues. The CDR3 DNA reads TGTGCCAGCAGACACAGGGGAGGCTATGGCTACACCTTC. Translation: CASRHRGGYGYTF.

This clonotype was counted between two and nine times. One junction end does not reproduce the germline sequence, and a read error may be involved. The chain recombines TRBV20-1 with TRBJ2-3, with 9 bases aligning to TRBD2. The germline CDR1 and CDR2 sequences are DFQATT and SNEGSKA (reference sequence). The CDR3 sequence is 16 residues long. CDR3 DNA: TGCAGTGCTAGCGGGCGCCGCGGGACTAGCAAAGATACGCAGTATTTT. It yields the protein CSASGRRGTSKDTQYF.

The chain employs TRBV9 and TRBJ2-7; D may be TRBD1 (5 bases). Germline assignment: CDR1 SGDLS and CDR2 YYNGEE. V shed 0 bases and J shed 5 bases, with 15 bases lying between them. This CDR3 is 15 amino acids long. The chain's CDR3 is CASSVADSPKDEQYF. CDR3 coding DNA: TGTGCCAGCAGCGTAGCAGACAGCCCCAAGGACGAGCAGTACTTC.

The chain combines TRBV7-9 with TRBJ1-1; D is ambiguous. This CDR3 is 17 amino acids long. Trimming stripped 7 bases from V and 0 bases from J, with 21 bases between. Germline V CDR1 and CDR2: SEHNR, FQNEAQ (reference sequence). DNA for the CDR3: TGTGCCAGCACCAACCGATCACGAGCAGTAATGAACACTGAAGCTTTCTTT. It translates to CASTNRSRAVMNTEAFF.

The rearrangement joins TRBV5-5 to TRBJ2-7, with 7 bases identical to TRBD1. The trim removed 0 bases at V and 5 bases at J, leaving 8 bases unmatched. In germline, CDR1 is SGHKS, CDR2 YYEKEE (reference sequence). The CDR3 contains 15 residues. The CDR3 sequence is CASSLGDSVRHEQYF. For the CDR3, the DNA is TGTGCCAGCAGCTTGGGGGACAGTGTAAGGCACGAGCAGTACTTC.

V gene TRBV4-1 combines with J gene TRBJ2-7; 9 bases fit TRBD1. Germline CDR1 and CDR2: MGHRA and YSYEKL. There are 16 residues in the CDR3. The J segment lost 2 bases and the V segment lost 1 base, leaving 6 bases of the junction unmatched. The CDR3 nucleotides read TGCGCCAGCAGCCAAGTTCTGGGACAGGGAGCCTACGAGCAGTACTTC. This sequence encodes CASSQVLGQGAYEQYF.

This clonotype showed up just a few times. The V gene is TRBV5-5, the J gene TRBJ1-2; D might be TRBD1 (5 bases). Trimming cost V 4 bases and J 8 bases, with 15 bases left between them. Germline-derived CDR1 and CDR2 are SGHKS and YYEKEE (reference sequence). The CDR3 has 13 residues. The CDR3 bases are TGTGCCAGCAGCCGCGAACAGGTCCCCGGCTACACCTTC. Its translation: CASSREQVPGYTF.

This chain joins TRBV6-6 and TRBJ1-1; 9 nucleotides align to TRBD1. The CDR3 length is 15 residues. Germline CDR1 MNHNY, CDR2 SVGAGI (reference sequence). With 5 bases clipped from V and 1 base from J, the junction kept 5 bases outside the gene matches. The CDR3 loop reads CASSAQGARNTEAFF. The CDR3 DNA reads TGTGCCAGCAGTGCACAGGGGGCTAGGAACACTGAAGCTTTCTTT.

This clonotype was detected a few times. This rearrangement joins TRBV29-1 to TRBJ1-3; D gene ambiguous. There are 13 residues in the CDR3. In germline, CDR1 is SQVTM, CDR2 ANQGSEA. V was shortened by 7 bases and J by 0 bases, with 10 bases between the two germline ends. In DNA, the CDR3 is TGCAGCGCTCTGTCCTACTCTGGAAACACCATATATTTT. Protein product: CSALSYSGNTIYF.

This clonotype was observed many times. The chain links TRBV7-2 to TRBJ1-5; no reliable D call. V lost 2 bases and J 2 bases, leaving 4 bases between the germline ends. This CDR3 has 13 residues. Germline lookup yields CDR1 SGHTA and CDR2 FQGNSA. In DNA form, the CDR3 reads TGTGCCAGCAGCTTACAGGGCAATCAGCCCCAGCATTTT. Its protein product is CASSLQGNQPQHF.

This clonotype was found a few times. The chain uses TRBV12-3 or TRBV12-4 and TRBJ1-3, with TRBD1 matching 7 bases. CDR3 length: 15 residues. Trimming removed 6 bases from V and 7 bases from J; junction bases left unmatched: 12. CDR3 coding DNA: TGTGCCAGCAGCCGACAGGGTATGGATGGGAACACCATATATTTT. Translating gives CASSRQGMDGNTIYF.

This clonotype occurred a few times. The chain is built from TRBV7-9 and TRBJ1-1; D is perhaps TRBD1 (6 bases). The germline V gene encodes CDR1 SEHNR and CDR2 FQNEAQ (reference sequence). The CDR3 length is 17 residues. V dropped 1 base and J dropped 5 bases, with 20 bases sitting between them. DNA of the CDR3: TGTGCCAGCAGCTTAGTCCGTGGGGGCCATGGGGCAACTGAAGCTTTCTTT. Translating gives CASSLVRGGHGATEAFF.

This clonotype has a count of ten or more. The V gene is TRBV5-4, the J gene TRBJ2-4, with D uncertain. The CDR3 contains 14 residues. The V end was cut by 4 bases, the J end by 4 bases, with 12 bases between. Germline V CDR1 and CDR2: SGHNT, YYREEE (reference sequence). CDR3 nucleotide sequence: TGTGCCAGCAGCGCCTGGACGAAGAAAAACATTCAGTACTTC. Protein product: CASSAWTKKNIQYF.

This sequence joins TRBV2 and TRBJ2-1, with a possible D match to TRBD1 (6 bases). V was pared by 7 bases and J by 9 bases, with 13 bases between. CDR1 and CDR2 (germline): SNHLY, FYNNEI. The length of the CDR3 is 12 residues. DNA for the CDR3: TGTGCCAGCAACAGGCAGGGGATTGAGCAGTTCTTC. Amino acid sequence: CASNRQGIEQFF.